This T cell receptor (beta chain) came from a study of blood T cell repertoires in COVID-19. The CDR3 runs to 15 residues. With 0 bases removed from V and 3 bases from J, the gap between germline ends came to 6 bases. Germline CDR1 is MNHEY and CDR2 is SVGAGI. Data came from immunoSEQ multiplex PCR; TCRdb stores just in-frame clones and leaves some out. The sample includes 200,000 to 300,000 clones, approximately 83% of them seen just once. The sequencing input was PBMCs or T cells enriched from blood (not recorded which). This chain joins TRBV6-5 and TRBJ1-6; D is ambiguous. The clonotype comes from a woman between 40 and 50 years old with acute COVID-19. The DNA for the CDR3 is TGTGCCAGCAGTTACTCTCGGAGCTATAATTCACCCCTCCACTTT. Its protein is CASSYSRSYNSPLHF.